These 20 T cell receptor beta chains originate from one sample sequenced in a study of breast tumors, draining lymph nodes, adjacent tissues. TCRdb re-analysed the multiplex PCR reads in MiXCR, keeping a single row per CDR3 protein. The repertoire consists of 150,000 to 200,000 distinct CDR3 sequences, with roughly 30% occurring once and the leading ten covering 3.5% to 4.5%. Axillary draining lymph nodes of breast cancer patients supplied the node samples. The sample was axillary lymph node tissue. These receptors originate from a female donor with breast cancer. Some clones in this sample may be carry-over from other donors' samples.

At least ten counts were recorded for this clonotype. The chain carries TRBV5-6 and TRBJ1-2; weak D call: TRBD1 (6 bases). Between the trimmed V and J ends, which lost 5 bases and 5 bases, there was a span of 16 bases. CDR1 is SGHDT, CDR2 YYEEEE, per germline. This CDR3 region has 14 residues. CDR3 residues: CASRGGGRAYGYTF. CDR3 DNA: TGTGCCAGCAGAGGAGGGGGGCGTGCTTATGGCTACACCTTC.

This clonotype has a handful of counts. The V and J genes are TRBV6-1 and TRBJ1-2; TRBD1 is a possible D gene (5 bases). The CDR3 has 16 residues. V lost 0 bases and J lost 4, with 15 bases in between. From germline, CDR1 is MNHNS and CDR2 SASEGT. For the CDR3, the DNA is TGTGCCAGCAGTGAAGCGGATTTGACAGACAGCTATGGCTACACCTTC. As protein: CASSEADLTDSYGYTF.

This clonotype has at least ten counts. V usage is TRBV2 and J usage is TRBJ2-7; D remains ambiguous. V lost 2 bases and J 4 bases, leaving 15 bases between the germline ends. The CDR3 runs to 15 residues. Germline CDR1 and CDR2: SNHLY and FYNNEI. The CDR3 sequence: CASSEWSVVGYEQYF. Here the CDR3 DNA reads TGTGCCAGCAGTGAATGGTCAGTAGTCGGATACGAGCAGTACTTC.

This clonotype has more than one count but fewer than ten. This chain connects TRBV15 to TRBJ1-1, with D possibly matching TRBD1 (5 bases). V lost 0 bases and J 6 bases, leaving 11 bases between the germline ends. CDR1 is LNHNV and CDR2 is YYDKDF in the germline V gene (reference sequence). CDR3 length: 14 amino acids. The CDR3 spells CATSRDLGGSEAFF. As DNA, the CDR3 is TGTGCCACCAGCAGAGATTTGGGGGGATCTGAAGCTTTCTTT. Drawing the rest from reference TRBV15 and TRBJ1-1, the complete variable domain is DAMVIQNPRYQVTQFGKPVTLSCSQTLNHNVMYWYQQKSSQAPKLLFHYYDKDFNNEADTPDNFQSRRPNTSFCFLDIRSPGLGDTAMYLCATSRDLGGSEAFFGQGTRLTVV.

This clonotype was recorded many times. The chain links TRBV7-3 to TRBJ2-1; TRBD2 matches 9 bases. The V and J ends lost 0 bases and 4 bases, in that order; junction bases with no gene match: 13. Germline CDR1 SGHTA, CDR2 FQGTGA. The CDR3 is 19 residues long. DNA of the CDR3: TGTGCCAGCAGCTTAACGGCGGGAGGGCTCCTTACGAGATACAATGAGCAGTTCTTC. Its protein is CASSLTAGGLLTRYNEQFF.

The chain has TRBV12-3 or TRBV12-4 and TRBJ1-5, with D uncertain. V was pared by 6 bases and J by 5 bases, with 11 bases between. The CDR3 length is 13 residues. The DNA for the CDR3 is TGTGCCAGCAGGCATAATGTGGATCAGCCCCAGCATTTT. It yields the protein CASRHNVDQPQHF.

V usage is TRBV18 and J usage is TRBJ2-7; the D gene could be TRBD1 or TRBD2 (5 bases each). The CDR3 has 14 residues. Germline-derived CDR1 and CDR2 are KGHSH and LQKENI. The ends were cut back, 4 bases at V and 2 bases at J, with 12 bases in the middle. The CDR3 region is CASSLSGPTYEQYF. Written as DNA, the CDR3 is TGTGCCAGCTCACTCTCGGGGCCTACCTACGAGCAGTACTTC.

The V call is TRBV18, the J call TRBJ1-1; TRBD1 is a possible D gene (6 bases). The V gene's germline CDR1 is KGHSH and CDR2 LQKENI. This CDR3 is 14 amino acids long. Trimming shortened V by 6 bases and J by 1 base, and 12 bases separated the two germline ends. CDR3 in DNA: TGTGCCAGCTCGCTCGGGACACAGAACACTGAAGCTTTCTTT. Protein product: CASSLGTQNTEAFF. The full variable domain, completed using reference TRBV18 and TRBJ1-1, is NAGVMQNPRHLVRRRGQEARLRCSPMKGHSHVYWYRQLPEEGLKFMVYLQKENIIDESGMPKERFSAEFPKEGPSILRIQQVVRGDSAAYFCASSLGTQNTEAFFGQGTRLTVV.

This clonotype appeared a few times. This may stem from a read error, because a much larger clone lies one nucleotide away. The chain has TRBV20-1 and TRBJ2-7; 11 bases map to TRBD1. Losses at the gene ends were 6 bases for V and 6 bases for J; bases not matched to a gene: 10. Germline CDR1 and CDR2: DFQATT and SNEGSKA (reference sequence). The length of the CDR3 is 14 residues. The CDR3 region is CSATGQGDVSEQYF. DNA of the CDR3: TGCAGTGCCACGGGACAGGGGGATGTCTCCGAGCAGTACTTC.

This clonotype was counted many times. The chain links TRBV2 to TRBJ2-1; 9 nucleotides align to TRBD2. The length of the CDR3 is 16 residues. Germline CDR1 is SNHLY and CDR2 is FYNNEI. Unmatched junction bases numbered 16, after V lost 0 bases and J lost 16 bases. The CDR3 coding sequence is TGTGCCAGCAGTGAAGCGCTTCTAGCGGGATCCGCCAAACGATTCTTC. The encoded protein is CASSEALLAGSAKRFF.

The V and J genes are TRBV3-1 and TRBJ2-7; 9 nucleotides match TRBD2. V lost 0 bases, J lost 5 bases, and 8 bases stayed unmatched. The V gene's germline CDR1 is LGHDT and CDR2 YNNKEL (reference sequence). The CDR3 length is 16 residues. In nucleotides, the CDR3 is TGTGCCAGCAGCCAAGAGGGCCTAGCGGGACGCAACGAGCAGTACTTC. Encoded protein: CASSQEGLAGRNEQYF.

As for this clonotype: Compared with germline, one end of the junction differs, possibly owing to a read error. The V and J genes are TRBV5-4 and TRBJ1-3; perhaps TRBD1 as D (6 bases). Germline loops: CDR1 SGHNT, CDR2 YYREEE (reference sequence). This CDR3 is built from 16 residues. Here the CDR3 DNA reads TGTGCCAGCAGCTACTTGGACAGCATCTCTGGAAGCACCATATATTTT. As protein: CASSYLDSISGSTIYF. Variable domain in full (rest from reference TRBV5-4 and TRBJ1-3): ETGVTQSPTHLIKTRGQQVTLRCSSQSGHNTVSWYQQALGQGPQFIFQYYREEENGRGNFPPRFSGLQFPNYSSELNVNALELDDSALYLCASSYLDSISGSTIYFGEGSWLTVV.

This clonotype was recorded many times. The CDR3 spells CASSTWTGESTDTQYF. The CDR3 coding sequence is TGTGCCAGCAGCACCTGGACAGGGGAAAGCACAGATACGCAGTATTTT. V is TRBV9 and J is TRBJ2-3; 9 nucleotides line up with TRBD1. The length of the CDR3 is 16 residues. V shed 4 bases, J shed 0 bases, and the junction held 6 bases outside the gene matches. CDR1 and CDR2 (germline): SGDLS, YYNGEE.

About this clonotype itself: This may stem from a read error, because a much larger clone lies one nucleotide away. This chain links TRBV7-6 with TRBJ2-1; 12 bases align to TRBD2. CDR1 SGHVS and CDR2 FNYEAQ come from the germline V gene. The CDR3 has 15 amino acids. CDR3 sequence: CASSSGLAGPGEQLF. The CDR3 DNA sequence: TGTGCCAGCAGCTCGGGACTAGCGGGCCCCGGTGAGCAGCTCTTC.

This clonotype was observed at least ten times. The chain joins TRBV4-1 to TRBJ2-7, with D possibly being TRBD1 (5 bases). The CDR3 length is 16 residues. Per germline, CDR1 MGHRA and CDR2 YSYEKL. V dropped 0 bases and J dropped 5 bases, with 17 bases sitting between them. CDR3 residues: CASSQEVGRVVNEQYF. The CDR3 DNA sequence: TGCGCCAGCAGCCAAGAAGTTGGCAGGGTCGTGAACGAGCAGTACTTC.

Details on this clonotype: Germline and junction disagree at one end, which may indicate a read error. The chain is built from TRBV12-3 or TRBV12-4 and TRBJ2-2; 8 bases match TRBD1. This CDR3 region has 10 residues. The CDR3 protein is CASSPGTGVF. CDR3 DNA: TGTGCCAGCAGCCCCGGGACAGGAGTTTTT.

This clonotype has at least ten counts. The gene calls are TRBV6-1 and TRBJ2-7, with D possibly being TRBD2 (6 bases). With 0 bases removed from V and 5 bases from J, the gap between germline ends came to 17 bases. The CDR3 loop spans 16 amino acids. The germline V gene has CDR1 MNHNS and CDR2 SASEGT. The CDR3 DNA reads as TGTGCCAGCAGTGAAGCGTCGCGGGGCCCTACCAACGAGCAGTACTTC. This sequence encodes CASSEASRGPTNEQYF.

On this clonotype itself: Just one base apart from a much larger clone, this may be a read error. The chain joins TRBV6-5 to TRBJ1-3; D uncertain. Germline CDR1 and CDR2: MNHEY and SVGAGI. V was trimmed by 6 bases and J by 0 bases, leaving 12 bases between them. CDR3 length: 15 amino acids. The CDR3 region is CASRASGVSGNTIYF. CDR3 in DNA: TGTGCCAGCAGAGCCTCGGGCGTCTCTGGAAACACCATATATTTT.

The rearrangement joins TRBV6-5 to TRBJ2-5, with D maybe TRBD2 (6 bases). With 5 bases removed from V and 1 base from J, the gap between germline ends came to 14 bases. From germline, CDR1 is MNHEY and CDR2 SVGAGI. CDR3 length: 15 residues. CDR3 nucleotides: TGTGCCAGCAGTCCGATAGCGGCGGGCCAAGAGACCCAGTACTTC. Its protein product is CASSPIAAGQETQYF.

Many counts were recorded for this clonotype. The rearrangement joins TRBV20-1 to TRBJ1-2, with 8 bases lining up with TRBD1. The V segment lost 3 bases and the J segment 7 bases; nucleotides outside the gene matches: 1. Germline V lookup: CDR1 DFQATT, CDR2 SNEGSKA (reference sequence). This CDR3 has 11 amino acids. This chain's CDR3 is CSASTGGGYTF. The CDR3 region has the DNA TGCAGTGCTAGTACAGGGGGTGGCTACACCTTC.